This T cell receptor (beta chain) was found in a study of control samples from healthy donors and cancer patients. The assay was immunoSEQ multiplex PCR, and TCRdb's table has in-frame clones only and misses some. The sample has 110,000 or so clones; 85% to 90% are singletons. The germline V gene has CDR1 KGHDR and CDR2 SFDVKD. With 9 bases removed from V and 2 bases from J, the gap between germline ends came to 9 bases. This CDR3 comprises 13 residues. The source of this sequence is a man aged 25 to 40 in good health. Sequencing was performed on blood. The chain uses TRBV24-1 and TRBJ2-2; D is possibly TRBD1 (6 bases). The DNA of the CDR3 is TGTGCCACCGTGGGGGCCAACACCGGGGAGCTGTTTTTT. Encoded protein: CATVGANTGELFF.